The present T cell receptor beta chain was sequenced within a study of T-cell memory formation after mild COVID-19. This clonotype showed up just a few times. The V end was cut by 1 base, the J end by 7 bases, with 19 bases between. This CDR3 contains 16 residues. Germline-derived CDR1 and CDR2 are MGHRA and YSYEKL. Each CDR3 protein gets one entry after TCRdb re-called the 5' RACE reads with MiXCR. The table lists 350,000 to 450,000 distinct CDR3 sequences, roughly 14% of them singletons. The V gene is TRBV4-1, the J gene TRBJ1-2, with D tentatively TRBD1 (6 bases). Material: PBMCs or a T cell subset sorted from them (not recorded which). The source of this sequence is a man younger than 30 who had mild COVID-19 (a few samples of this study predate the infection). Cell type and time point are not known. DNA of the CDR3: TGCGCCAGCAGCCAAGTGGCGTCGGGGGCGAGTGCTGGCTACACCTTC. Amino acids: CASSQVASGASAGYTF.